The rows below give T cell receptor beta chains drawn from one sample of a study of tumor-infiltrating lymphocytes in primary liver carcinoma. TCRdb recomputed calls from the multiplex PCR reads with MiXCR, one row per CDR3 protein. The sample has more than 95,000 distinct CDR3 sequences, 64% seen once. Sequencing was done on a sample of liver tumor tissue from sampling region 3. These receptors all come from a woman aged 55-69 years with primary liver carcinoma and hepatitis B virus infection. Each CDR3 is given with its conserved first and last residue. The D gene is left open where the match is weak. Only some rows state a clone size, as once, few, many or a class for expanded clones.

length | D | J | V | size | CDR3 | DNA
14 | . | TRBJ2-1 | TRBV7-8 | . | CASSFPGSGNEQFF | TGTGCCAGCAGCTTCCCCGGGTCGGGCAATGAGCAGTTCTTC
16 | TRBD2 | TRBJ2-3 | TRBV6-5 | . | CASSCRGLAARDTQYF | TGTGCCAGTAGTTGCCGGGGACTAGCGGCCAGGGATACGCAGTATTTT
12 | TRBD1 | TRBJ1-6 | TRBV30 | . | CTWRQGRSPFHF | TGTACCTGGAGACAGGGAAGATCACCCTTCCACTTT
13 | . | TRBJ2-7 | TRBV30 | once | CARRRREVKEQYF | TGTGCCAGGAGGCGGCGGGAAGTCAAAGAGCAGTACTTC
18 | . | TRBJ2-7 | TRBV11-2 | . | CASIGGRGLARLYNEQYF | TGTGCCAGCATCGGGGGACGGGGGTTGGCTAGACTTTATAACGAGCAGTACTTC
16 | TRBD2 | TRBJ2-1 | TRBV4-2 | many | CASSKKLAGEYNEQFF | TGTGCCAGCAGCAAAAAACTAGCGGGGGAATACAATGAGCAGTTCTTC
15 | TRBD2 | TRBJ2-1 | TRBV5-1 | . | CTSRGAGGLSNEQFF | TGCACCAGCAGAGGAGCGGGAGGGCTCAGCAATGAGCAGTTCTTC
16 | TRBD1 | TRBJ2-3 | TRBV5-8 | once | CASSLWAGTGNQPQYF | TGTGCCAGCAGCCTATGGGCGGGGACAGGCAATCAGCCCCAGTATTTT
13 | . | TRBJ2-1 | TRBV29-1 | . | CSVDVSPYNEQFF | TGCAGCGTTGACGTGTCGCCCTATAATGAGCAGTTCTTC
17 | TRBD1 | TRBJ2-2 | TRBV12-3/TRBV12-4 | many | CASSPTTGTGVTGELFF | TGTGCCAGCAGCCCAACTACCGGGACAGGGGTCACCGGGGAGCTGTTTTTT
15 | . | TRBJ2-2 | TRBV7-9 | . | CVSSRGVRSTGELFF | TGTGTCAGCAGCCGGGGCGTCAGGAGTACCGGGGAGCTGTTTTTT
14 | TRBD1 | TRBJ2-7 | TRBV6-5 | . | CANLPGQSSNEQYF | TGTGCCAATCTTCCGGGACAGAGTTCGAACGAGCAGTACTTC
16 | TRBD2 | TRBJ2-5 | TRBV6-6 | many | CASSPTSGPYQETQYF | TGTGCCAGCAGCCCAACTAGCGGGCCGTACCAAGAGACCCAGTACTTC
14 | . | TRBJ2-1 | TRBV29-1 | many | CSGVRSGGGNEQFF | TGCAGCGGGGTCCGGTCCGGGGGTGGCAATGAGCAGTTCTTC
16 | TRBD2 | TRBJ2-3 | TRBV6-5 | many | CASSYSSGKGTDTQYF | TGTGCCAGCAGTTACTCGAGCGGGAAGGGCACAGATACGCAGTATTTT
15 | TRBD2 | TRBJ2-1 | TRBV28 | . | CASTEGGLGKDEQFF | TGTGCCAGCACCGAGGGGGGACTAGGGAAGGATGAGCAGTTCTTC
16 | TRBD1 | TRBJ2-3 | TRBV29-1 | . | CSVFDLRDRGTDAQYF | TGCAGCGTTTTCGACCTCCGGGACAGGGGTACAGATGCGCAGTATTTT
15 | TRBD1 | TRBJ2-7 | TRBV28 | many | CASSLQGQGVDEQYF | TGTGCCAGCAGTTTGCAAGGACAGGGTGTGGACGAGCAGTACTTC
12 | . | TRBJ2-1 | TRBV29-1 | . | CSVVPSHNKQFF | TGCAGCGTTGTACCCTCCCACAATAAGCAGTTCTTC
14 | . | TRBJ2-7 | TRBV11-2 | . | CASSSRREPYEHYF | TGTGCCAGCAGCTCGCGGAGGGAGCCCTACGAGCACTATTTC
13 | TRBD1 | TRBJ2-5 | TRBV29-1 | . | CSAVTGSQESHYF | TGCAGCGCCGTGACAGGGTCACAAGAGAGCCATTACTTC
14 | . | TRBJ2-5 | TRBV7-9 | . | CASSSRARQETQCF | TGTGCCAGCAGCTCACGTGCCCGGCAAGAGACCCAGTGCTTC
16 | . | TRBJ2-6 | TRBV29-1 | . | CSVRGRGSSGANALTF | TGCAGCGTCCGGGGACGGGGGAGCTCTGGGGCCAACGCCCTGACTTTC
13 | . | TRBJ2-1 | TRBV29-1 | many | CSVGEPPTNEQFF | TGCAGCGTTGGAGAGCCCCCGACGAATGAGCAGTTCTTC
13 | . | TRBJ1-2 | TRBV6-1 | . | CACSGTENYGYTF | TGTGCCTGTAGTGGGACCGAGAACTATGGCTACACCTTC
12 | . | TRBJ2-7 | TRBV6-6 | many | CASSPGERGLGF | TGTGCCAGCAGCCCTGGGGAAAGGGGTTTGGGTTTC
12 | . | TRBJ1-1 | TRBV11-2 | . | CTSCPKQAETFF | TGTACCAGCTGCCCTAAACAGGCTGAAACTTTCTTT
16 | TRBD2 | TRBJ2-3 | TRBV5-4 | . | CASSPRTSGRSDTQYF | TGTGCCAGCAGCCCAAGGACTAGCGGGAGGTCAGATACGCAGTATTTT
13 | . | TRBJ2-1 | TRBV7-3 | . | CASSSGPGLGQFF | TGTGCCAGCAGCTCTGGGCCGGGTTTAGGTCAGTTCTTC
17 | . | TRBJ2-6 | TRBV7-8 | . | CASSLEWGTEGANVLTF | TGTGCCAGCAGCTTAGAGTGGGGCACAGAGGGGGCCAACGTCCTGACTTTC
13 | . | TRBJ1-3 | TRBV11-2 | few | CASTGPSRNTIYF | TGTGCCAGCACCGGCCCAAGTCGGAACACCATATATTTT
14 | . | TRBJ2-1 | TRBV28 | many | CASVGSRAPNEQFF | TGTGCCAGCGTGGGGTCCCGAGCACCCAATGAGCAGTTCTTC
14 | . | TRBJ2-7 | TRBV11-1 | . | CANSFRTVTYEQYF | TGTGCCAACAGCTTTCGAACGGTGACCTACGAGCAGTACTTC
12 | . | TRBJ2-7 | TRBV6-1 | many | CASDDGLLWQYF | TGTGCCAGCGACGACGGATTATTATGGCAGTACTTC
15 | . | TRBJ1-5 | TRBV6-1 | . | CVSSEDGGSNQPQHF | TGCGTCAGCAGTGAAGACGGAGGGAGCAATCAGCCCCAGCATTTT
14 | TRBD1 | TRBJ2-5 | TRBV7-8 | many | CASSLGRQGGTQYF | TGTGCCAGCAGCTTGGGCCGACAGGGGGGGACCCAGTACTTC
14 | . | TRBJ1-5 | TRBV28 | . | CASSRGGNNQPQHF | TGTGCCAGCAGCCGGGGGGGGAACAATCAGCCCCAGCATTTT
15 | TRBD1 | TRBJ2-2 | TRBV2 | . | CASIPGQGAAEELFF | TGTGCCAGCATTCCGGGACAGGGGGCAGCCGAGGAGCTGTTTTTT
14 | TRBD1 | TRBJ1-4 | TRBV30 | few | CAWSSGTVNEKLFF | TGTGCCTGGAGTTCCGGGACAGTCAATGAAAAACTGTTTTTT
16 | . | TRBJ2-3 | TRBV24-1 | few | CATSDGVGGSTDTQYF | TGTGCCACCAGTGATGGGGTCGGGGGAAGCACAGATACGCAGTATTTT
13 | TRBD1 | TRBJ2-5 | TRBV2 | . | CASDDRGSETQYF | TGTGCCAGCGATGACAGGGGGTCAGAGACCCAGTACTTC
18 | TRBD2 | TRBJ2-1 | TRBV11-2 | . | CASTILLAGGSSYNEQFF | TGTGCCAGCACCATATTACTAGCGGGAGGGAGCTCCTACAATGAGCAGTTCTTC
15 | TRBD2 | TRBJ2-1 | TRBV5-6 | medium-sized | CASSLQAGPENEQFF | TGTGCCAGCAGCTTGCAAGCGGGGCCCGAGAATGAGCAGTTCTTC
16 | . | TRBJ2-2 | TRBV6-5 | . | CASSYSGGGNTGELFF | TGTGCCAGCAGTTACAGTGGGGGCGGGAACACTGGGGAGCTGTTTTTT
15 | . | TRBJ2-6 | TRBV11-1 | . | CASSSSGVGANVLTF | TGTGCCAGCAGCTCCTCGGGGGTTGGGGCCAACGTCCTGACTTTT
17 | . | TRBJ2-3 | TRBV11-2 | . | CASSLAMRGRNTDTQYF | TGTGCCAGCAGCTTAGCAATGAGGGGAAGGAACACAGATACGCAATATTTT
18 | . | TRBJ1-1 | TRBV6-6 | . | CASSYSWIGFGTVDEAFF | TGTGCCAGCAGTTACTCTTGGATCGGGTTCGGTACCGTTGATGAAGCTTTCTTT
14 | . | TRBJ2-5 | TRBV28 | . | CASAGVPLQETQYF | TGTGCCAGCGCAGGAGTACCCCTCCAAGAGACCCAGTACTTC
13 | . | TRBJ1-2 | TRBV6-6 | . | CASSMDPNYGYIF | TGCGCCAGCAGTATGGACCCTAACTATGGCTACATCTTC
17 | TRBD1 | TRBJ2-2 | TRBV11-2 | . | CASGPLPGQGGTGEMFF | TGTGCCAGCGGCCCCCTTCCCGGACAGGGTGGTACCGGGGAGATGTTTTTT
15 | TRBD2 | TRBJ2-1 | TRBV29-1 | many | CSVEDGNSGGNEQFF | TGCAGCGTTGAAGATGGTAATAGCGGGGGGAATGAGCAGTTCTTC
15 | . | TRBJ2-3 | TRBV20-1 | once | CSASIELEQGDTQYF | TGCAGTGCTTCGATAGAACTAGAACAGGGAGATACGCAGTATTTT
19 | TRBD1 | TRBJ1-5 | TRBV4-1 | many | CASSQGWGDRVYSNQPQHF | TGCGCCAGCAGCCAAGGGTGGGGGGACAGAGTCTATAGCAATCAGCCCCAGCATTTT